This T cell receptor (beta chain) is from a study of blood T cells in healthy people across ages. Study-wide context: There was about one barcoded beta molecule captured by template switching per two T cells. Study-level results: With unsorted PBMCs, a conclusive comparison of naive versus antigen-experienced cells was not possible.

A sample-barcoded 5' primer and a J-beta primer mix were used in a second PCR of roughly 7 to 12 cycles. TCRdb passed the 5' RACE reads through MiXCR, listing each CDR3 protein once. The sample shows 980,000 or so distinct CDR3 sequences, roughly 50% of them seen only once. Isolated per sample were at least 6 million PBMCs. Extraction yielded at least 5 micrograms of total RNA per sample. Trimming stripped 5 bases from V and 3 bases from J, with 19 bases between. The CDR3 has 15 residues. Germline CDR1 and CDR2: DFQATT and SNEGSKA (reference sequence). As concerns this clonotype: As yet, its antigen is unknown.

The sequenced sample was blood. The rearrangement joins TRBV20-1 to TRBJ2-5; TRBD1 is a possible D gene (6 bases). The clonotype originates from a man younger than 40 in good health. The CDR3 loop is CSALPRQGRKETQYF. CDR3 DNA: TGCAGTGCTCTCCCCCGCCAGGGGCGCAAAGAGACCCAGTACTTC.